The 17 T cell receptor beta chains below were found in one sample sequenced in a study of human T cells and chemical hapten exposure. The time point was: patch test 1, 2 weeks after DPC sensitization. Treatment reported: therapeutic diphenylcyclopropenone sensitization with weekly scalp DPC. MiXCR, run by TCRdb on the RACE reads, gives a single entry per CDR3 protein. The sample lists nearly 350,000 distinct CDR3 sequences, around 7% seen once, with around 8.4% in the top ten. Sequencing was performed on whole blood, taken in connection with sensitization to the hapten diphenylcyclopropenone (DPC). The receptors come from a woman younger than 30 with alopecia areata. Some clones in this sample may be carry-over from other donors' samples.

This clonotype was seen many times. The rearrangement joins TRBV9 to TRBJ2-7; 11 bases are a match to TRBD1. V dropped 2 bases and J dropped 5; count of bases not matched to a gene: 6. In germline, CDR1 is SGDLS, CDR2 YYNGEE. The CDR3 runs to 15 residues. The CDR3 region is CASSVRDRGFHEQYF. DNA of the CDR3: TGTGCCAGCAGCGTGAGGGACAGGGGGTTTCACGAGCAGTACTTC.

The CDR3 reads CATRDNGGAAEAFF. Written as DNA, the CDR3 is TGTGCCACCAGGGATAACGGAGGGGCGGCTGAAGCTTTCTTT. The genes are TRBV15 and TRBJ1-1, with D tentatively TRBD1 (5 bases). V lost 6 bases to trimming and J lost 6 bases, with 17 bases between them. The CDR3 extends over 14 amino acids. Germline V gene sequence: CDR1 LNHNV, CDR2 YYDKDF (reference sequence).

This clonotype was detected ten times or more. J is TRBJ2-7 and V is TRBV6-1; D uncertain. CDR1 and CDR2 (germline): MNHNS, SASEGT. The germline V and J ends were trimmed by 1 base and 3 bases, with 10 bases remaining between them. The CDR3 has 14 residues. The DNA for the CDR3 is TGTGCCAGCAGTGAAGTAGGGCAGAACTACGAGCAGTACTTC. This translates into CASSEVGQNYEQYF.

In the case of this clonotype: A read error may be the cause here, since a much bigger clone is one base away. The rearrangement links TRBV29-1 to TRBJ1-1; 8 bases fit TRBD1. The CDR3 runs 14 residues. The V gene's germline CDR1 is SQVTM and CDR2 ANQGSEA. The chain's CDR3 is CSVDQGAHSTDAFF. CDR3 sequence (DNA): TGCAGCGTTGACCAGGGGGCGCACAGCACTGATGCTTTCTTT.

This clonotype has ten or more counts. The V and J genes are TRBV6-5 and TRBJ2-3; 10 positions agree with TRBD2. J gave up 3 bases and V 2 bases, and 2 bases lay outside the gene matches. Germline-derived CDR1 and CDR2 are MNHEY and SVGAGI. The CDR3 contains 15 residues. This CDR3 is CASSYLAGVTDTQYF. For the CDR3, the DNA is TGTGCCAGCAGTTACCTAGCGGGGGTTACAGATACGCAGTATTTT.

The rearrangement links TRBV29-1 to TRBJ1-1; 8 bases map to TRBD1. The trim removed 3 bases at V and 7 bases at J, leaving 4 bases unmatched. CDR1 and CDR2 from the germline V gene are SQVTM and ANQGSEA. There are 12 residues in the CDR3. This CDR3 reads CSVDRGLSEAFF. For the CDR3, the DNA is TGCAGCGTTGACAGGGGGCTAAGTGAAGCTTTCTTT.

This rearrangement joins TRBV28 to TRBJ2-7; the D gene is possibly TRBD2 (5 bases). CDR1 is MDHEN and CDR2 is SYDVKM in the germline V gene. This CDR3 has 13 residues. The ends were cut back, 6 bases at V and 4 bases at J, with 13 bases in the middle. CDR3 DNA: TGTGCCAGCAGGATAGGAGCGGCGTACGAGCAGTACTTC. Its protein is CASRIGAAYEQYF.

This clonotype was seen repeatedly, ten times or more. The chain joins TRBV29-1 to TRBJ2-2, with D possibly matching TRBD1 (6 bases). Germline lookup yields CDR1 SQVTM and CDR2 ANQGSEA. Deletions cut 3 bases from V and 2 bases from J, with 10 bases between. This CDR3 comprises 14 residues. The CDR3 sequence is CSVDVRGNTGELFF. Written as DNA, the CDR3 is TGCAGCGTTGATGTCAGGGGAAACACCGGGGAGCTGTTTTTT.

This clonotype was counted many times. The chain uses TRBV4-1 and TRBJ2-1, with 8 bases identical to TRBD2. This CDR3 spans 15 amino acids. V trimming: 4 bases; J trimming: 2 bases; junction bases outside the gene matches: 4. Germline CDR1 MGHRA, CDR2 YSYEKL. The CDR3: CASSPPGGAYNEQFF. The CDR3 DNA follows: TGCGCCAGCAGCCCACCCGGGGGGGCCTACAATGAGCAGTTCTTC.

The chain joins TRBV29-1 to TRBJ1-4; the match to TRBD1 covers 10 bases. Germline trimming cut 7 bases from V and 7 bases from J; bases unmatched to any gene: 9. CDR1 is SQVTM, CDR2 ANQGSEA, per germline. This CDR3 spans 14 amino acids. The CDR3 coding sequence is TGCAGCGCTCGGACAGGGGGGCGGTCTGAAAAACTGTTTTTT. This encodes CSARTGGRSEKLFF.

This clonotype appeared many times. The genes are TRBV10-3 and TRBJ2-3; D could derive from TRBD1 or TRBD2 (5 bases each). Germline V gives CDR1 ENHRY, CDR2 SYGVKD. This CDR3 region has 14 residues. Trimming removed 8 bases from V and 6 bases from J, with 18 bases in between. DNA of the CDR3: TGTGCCATCGGCCCCGGGGCCCTCACGGATACGCAGTATTTT. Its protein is CAIGPGALTDTQYF.

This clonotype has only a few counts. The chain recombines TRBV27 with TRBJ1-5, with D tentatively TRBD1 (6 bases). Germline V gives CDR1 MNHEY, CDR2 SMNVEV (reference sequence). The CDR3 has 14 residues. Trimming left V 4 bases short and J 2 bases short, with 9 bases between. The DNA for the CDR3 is TGTGCCAGCAGTTGGGCAGGGGGCAATCAGCCCCAGCATTTT. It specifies CASSWAGGNQPQHF.

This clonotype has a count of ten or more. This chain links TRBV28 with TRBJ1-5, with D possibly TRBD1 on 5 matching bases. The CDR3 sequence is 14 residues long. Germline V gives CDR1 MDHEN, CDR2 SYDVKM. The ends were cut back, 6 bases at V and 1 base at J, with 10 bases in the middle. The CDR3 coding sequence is TGTGCCAGCAGCCGTAGGGGAAGCAATCAGCCCCAGCATTTT. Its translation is CASSRRGSNQPQHF.

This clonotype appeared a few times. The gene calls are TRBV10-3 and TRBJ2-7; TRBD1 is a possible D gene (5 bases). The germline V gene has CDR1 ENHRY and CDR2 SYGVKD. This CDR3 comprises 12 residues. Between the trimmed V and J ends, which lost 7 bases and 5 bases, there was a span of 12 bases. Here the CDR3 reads CAIMQGDNEQYF. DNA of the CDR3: TGTGCCATCATGCAGGGTGATAACGAGCAGTACTTC.

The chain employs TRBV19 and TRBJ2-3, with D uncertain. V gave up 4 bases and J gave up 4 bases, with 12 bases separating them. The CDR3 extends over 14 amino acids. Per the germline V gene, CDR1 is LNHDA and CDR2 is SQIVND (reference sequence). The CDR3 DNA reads TGTGCCAGTAGTACCGCCTGGAGTTCAGATACGCAGTATTTT. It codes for CASSTAWSSDTQYF.

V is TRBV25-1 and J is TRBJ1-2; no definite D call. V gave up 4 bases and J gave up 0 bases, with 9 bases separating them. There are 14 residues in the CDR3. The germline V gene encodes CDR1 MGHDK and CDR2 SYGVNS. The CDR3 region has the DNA TGTGCCAGCAGTGGGCTAGATACTAACTATGGCTACACCTTC. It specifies CASSGLDTNYGYTF.

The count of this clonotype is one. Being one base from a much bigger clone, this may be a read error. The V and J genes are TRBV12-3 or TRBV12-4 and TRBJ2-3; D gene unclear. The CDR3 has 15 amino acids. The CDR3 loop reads CASSSRWAGTDTLYF. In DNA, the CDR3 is TGTGCCAGCAGCTCGAGATGGGCTGGCACAGATACGCTGTATTTT.